Reported below is one T cell receptor beta chain. Its antigen specificity is not known. One base away there is no much larger clone; base qualities are not given. The trim is 9 bases for V and 7 bases for J, with a gap of 13 bases between the germline ends. Measured from the cysteine to the phenylalanine, the CDR3 is 11 residues long. The only DNA kept is the CDR3, 33 bases in frame from the first base. CDR1 and CDR2 (MNHEY, SVGAGI) derive from the germline V gene. TCRbeta CDR3 regions were amplified from genomic DNA by means of the immunoSEQ Assay, a bias-controlled multiplex PCR. Per the authors' processing: The number of nucleated cells in each sample was estimated from the amplification of reference gene primers within the assay. Sequence reads were collapsed and filtered to measure the absolute abundance of every unique TCRbeta CDR3 rearrangement. Productive Simpson clonality was computed per sample as the square root of Simpson's diversity index over productive rearrangements. Imported from immuneACCESS, the table was reduced by TCRdb to in-frame sequences with V and J called. These copies leave out some clones; in studies compared against another copy, an unresolved V gene accounts for under half, and the cause of the remainder is not known. Clonal size and the V and J genes are those of that table, whereas D and trimming came from the DNA. In all, the sample holds roughly 280,000 clones, and roughly nine tenths of those were seen once. In total, the top ten clones hold 2% to 2.5% of the sample.

In the prospective study, participants were about 18 to 100 years old, resided in about two dozen geographic areas of the United States, and were enrolled through a virtual design. To assign participants to cohorts, the prospective study relied on clinical history that participants themselves reported in a screening survey and a study questionnaire. Recovered participants in ImmuneRACE Cohort 3 were defined by two consecutive negative NP/OP PCR tests, clearance by a healthcare professional, or resolution of symptoms. In the prospective study, whole blood, serum and a nasopharyngeal or oropharyngeal swab were collected from each participant by mobile phlebotomists. Participants in the prospective study had the option to provide additional blood draws and questionnaires over an approximately 2-month period. Prospective study blood samples were shipped either frozen or at room temperature before DNA extraction.

This specimen belongs to a study of blood T cell repertoires in COVID-19 (TCRdb year 2020). About the investigation overall: Collaborator samples came from the United States, Italy and Spain and covered acute and convalescent phases of COVID-19. The repertoires were released in a freely available public database meant as a resource for research on the immune response to SARS-CoV-2. Where available, HLA class I and class II types were taken from metadata supplied by the sample provider and were not determined by assay-based typing. The material from the prospective study consisted of cDNA or gDNA derived from T cells, B-cell-depleted T cells, or PBMCs. Samples came from the ongoing ImmuneRACE study (first 160 participants) plus 1,254 subjects from 6 global collaborators. A de-identified subject ID, COVID-19 status, age in years and sex were almost always included in the sample metadata. Deeply sampled blood TCRbeta repertoires from subjects exposed to, actively infected with, or recovered from COVID-19 were included in the dataset.

The study at large found these results: How much clinical and demographic metadata was included differed by source and by participant, and the metadata was provided uncurated.

In this chain, TRBV6-5 is recombined with TRBJ2-7; the D gene identity is not certain. The sample taken for sequencing was PBMCs or T cells enriched from blood (not recorded which). The clonotype originates from a woman aged 18-29 years who had recovered from COVID-19. The CDR3 is CASASALEQYF. The nucleotides read TGTGCCAGTGCTTCCGCGTTGGAGCAGTACTTC.